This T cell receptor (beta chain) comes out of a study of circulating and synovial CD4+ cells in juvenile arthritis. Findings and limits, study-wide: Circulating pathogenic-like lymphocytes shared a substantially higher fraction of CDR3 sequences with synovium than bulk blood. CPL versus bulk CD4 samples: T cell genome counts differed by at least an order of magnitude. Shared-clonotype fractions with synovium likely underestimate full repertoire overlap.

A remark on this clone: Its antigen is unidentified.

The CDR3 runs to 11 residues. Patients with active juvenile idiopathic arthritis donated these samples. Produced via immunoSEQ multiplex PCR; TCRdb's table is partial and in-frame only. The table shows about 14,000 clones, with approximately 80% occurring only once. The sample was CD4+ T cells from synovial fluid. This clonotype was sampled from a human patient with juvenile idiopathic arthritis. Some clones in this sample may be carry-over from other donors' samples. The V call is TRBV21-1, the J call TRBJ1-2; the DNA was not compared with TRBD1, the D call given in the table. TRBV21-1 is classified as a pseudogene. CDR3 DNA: TGTGCCAGCAGCACCCGTGACATCTACACCTTC. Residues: CASSTRDIYTF.